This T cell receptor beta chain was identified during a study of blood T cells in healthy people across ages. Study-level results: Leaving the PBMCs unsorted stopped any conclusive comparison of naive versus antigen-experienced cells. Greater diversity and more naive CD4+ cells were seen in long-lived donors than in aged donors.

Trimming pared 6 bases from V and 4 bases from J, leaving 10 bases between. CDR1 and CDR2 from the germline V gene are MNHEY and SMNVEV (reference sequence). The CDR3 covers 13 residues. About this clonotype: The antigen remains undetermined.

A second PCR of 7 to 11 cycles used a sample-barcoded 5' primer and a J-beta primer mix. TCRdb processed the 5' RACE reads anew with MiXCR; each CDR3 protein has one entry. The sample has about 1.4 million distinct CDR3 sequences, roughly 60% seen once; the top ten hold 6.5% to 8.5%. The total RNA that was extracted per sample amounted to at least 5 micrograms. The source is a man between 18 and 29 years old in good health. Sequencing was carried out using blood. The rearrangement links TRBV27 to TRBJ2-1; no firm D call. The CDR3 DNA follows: TGTGCCAGCAGCCTATATGGGTACAATGAGCAGTTCTTC. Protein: CASSLYGYNEQFF.